Below, 17 T cell receptor beta chains from the same sample are listed, as sequenced in a study of blood T cell repertoires in COVID-19. TCRdb's table, derived via immunoSEQ multiplex PCR, lists solely in-frame clones and lacks some. Of around 250,000 clones in the sample, 65% to 85% were seen once. The sample consisted of peripheral blood. These TCRs come from a woman in her forties who had recovered from COVID-19.

V is TRBV10-3 and J is TRBJ1-2; D is ambiguous. Trimming pared 6 bases from V and 2 bases from J, leaving 10 bases between. Germline V gene lookup returns CDR1 ENHRY and CDR2 SYGVKD. The CDR3 spans 13 residues. In nucleotides, the CDR3 is TGTGCCATCAGCCCCGTCGGGAACTATGGCTACACCTTC. Translation: CAISPVGNYGYTF.

The CDR3 sequence: CASSLALGHNEKLFF. In DNA form, the CDR3 reads TGTGCCAGCAGCTTAGCGCTGGGACATAATGAAAAACTGTTTTTT. This chain joins TRBV7-9 and TRBJ1-4; D is possibly TRBD1 (6 bases). Trimming left V 0 bases short and J 4 bases short, with 9 bases between. The CDR3 runs 15 residues. Germline CDR1 SEHNR, CDR2 FQNEAQ (reference sequence).

The V and J genes are TRBV5-1 and TRBJ2-7; TRBD2 matches 9 bases. The CDR3 consists of 16 residues. Germline lookup yields CDR1 SGHRS and CDR2 YFSETQ. V trimming: 0 bases; J trimming: 0 bases; junction bases outside the gene matches: 4. The CDR3 reads CASSLGLAGLSYEQYF. DNA for the CDR3: TGCGCCAGCAGCTTGGGGCTAGCGGGGCTCTCCTACGAGCAGTACTTC.

V is TRBV7-3 and J is TRBJ2-1; D uncertain. Germline values: CDR1 SGHTA, CDR2 FQGTGA. Trimming shortened V by 1 base and J by 0 bases, and 7 bases separated the two germline ends. The CDR3 is made up of 15 amino acids. The CDR3 coding sequence is TGTGCCAGCAGCTTAAGGAGAAGCTCCTACAATGAGCAGTTCTTC. It codes for CASSLRRSSYNEQFF.

The genes are TRBV18 and TRBJ1-2; D gene unclear. The V gene's germline CDR1 is KGHSH and CDR2 LQKENI. CDR3 size: 12 residues. The V end was cut by 6 bases, the J end by 6 bases, with 11 bases between. The CDR3 nucleotides read TGTGCCAGCTCCCCAGCAGAAGATGGCTACACCTTC. Its protein is CASSPAEDGYTF.

In its sample, this clone was seen a few times. V gene TRBV7-2 combines with J gene TRBJ1-5; 8 nucleotides align to TRBD1. V shed 2 bases and J 4 bases; nucleotides not matched to a gene: 7. Germline-derived CDR1 and CDR2 are SGHTA and FQGNSA. This CDR3 spans 16 amino acids. The CDR3 nucleotides read TGTGCCAGCAGCTTACAGGGGGCGAGGGAAAATCAGCCCCAGCATTTT. It translates to CASSLQGARENQPQHF.

This clone was counted between two and nine times. This rearrangement joins TRBV19 to TRBJ1-5; unclear D gene. The germline V and J ends were trimmed by 2 bases and 6 bases, with 14 bases remaining between them. This CDR3 has 15 amino acids. The germline gives CDR1 LNHDA, CDR2 SQIVND (reference sequence). The CDR3 sequence: CASSIRRGPGQPQHF. The CDR3 bases are TGTGCCAGTAGTATAAGAAGAGGGCCCGGTCAGCCCCAGCATTTT.

This clone has just one count. The J gene is TRBJ2-7, the V gene TRBV5-1, with 7 bases fitting TRBD1. Germline assignment: CDR1 SGHRS and CDR2 YFSETQ. J lost 6 bases, V lost 3 bases, and 9 bases had no gene match. The length of the CDR3 is 14 residues. This CDR3 reads CASSWGTDLSEQYF. Written as DNA, the CDR3 is TGCGCCAGCAGCTGGGGGACAGACCTTAGCGAGCAGTACTTC. Looking up the rest from reference TRBV5-1 and TRBJ2-7 gives the full variable domain: KAGVTQTPRYLIKTRGQQVTLSCSPISGHRSVSWYQQTPGQGLQFLFEYFSETQRNKGNFPGRFSGRQFSNSRSEMNVSTLELGDSALYLCASSWGTDLSEQYFGPGTRLTVT.

This sequence joins TRBV5-1 and TRBJ2-1; a weak D match, TRBD1 (6 bases). Deletions cut 2 bases from V and 5 bases from J, with 11 bases between. This CDR3 comprises 14 residues. Germline CDR1 SGHRS, CDR2 YFSETQ. In nucleotides, the CDR3 is TGCGCCAGCAGCTTCGTAGGGGACAACAATGAGCAGTTCTTC. This translates into CASSFVGDNNEQFF.

V and J are TRBV18 and TRBJ2-5; TRBD2 might be the D (6 bases). V lost 3 bases, J lost 2 bases, and 16 bases lay in between. This CDR3 is 16 amino acids long. Germline CDR1 and CDR2: KGHSH and LQKENI. In nucleotides, the CDR3 is TGTGCCAGCTCACCCAACTCCGGGACTCAGCAAGAGACCCAGTACTTC. It is translated as CASSPNSGTQQETQYF. Full variable domain (outside the CDR3, taken from reference TRBV18 and TRBJ2-5): NAGVMQNPRHLVRRRGQEARLRCSPMKGHSHVYWYRQLPEEGLKFMVYLQKENIIDESGMPKERFSAEFPKEGPSILRIQQVVRGDSAAYFCASSPNSGTQQETQYFGPGTRLLVL.

The V gene is TRBV6-1, the J gene TRBJ2-1; D remains unclear. Trimming shortened V by 1 base and J by 2 bases, and 6 bases separated the two germline ends. The CDR3 runs 14 residues. Germline lookup yields CDR1 MNHNS and CDR2 SASEGT. The CDR3 bases are TGTGCCAGCAGTGAAGAATTCACCTACAATGAGCAGTTCTTC. It yields the protein CASSEEFTYNEQFF.

The sample holds one count of this clone. CDR3 amino acids: CASSLSHEQFF. Written as DNA, the CDR3 is TGTGCCAGCAGCTTGAGCCATGAGCAGTTCTTC. This chain joins TRBV5-4 and TRBJ2-1, with D hard to call. The CDR3 is 11 amino acids. Trimming cost V 1 base and J 8 bases, with 4 bases left between them. Germline CDR1 is SGHNT and CDR2 is YYREEE (reference sequence).

This clone was seen only once. The V and J genes are TRBV24-1 and TRBJ1-2, with TRBD1 matching 8 bases. CDR3 length equals 17 residues. V lost 4 bases to trimming and J lost 4 bases; unmatched junction nucleotides: 13. The germline gives CDR1 KGHDR, CDR2 SFDVKD. The CDR3 protein is CATSDPRAGGNGYGYTF. The CDR3 region has the DNA TGTGCCACCAGTGACCCGAGGGCAGGGGGCAATGGCTATGGCTACACCTTC.

The chain links TRBV6-6 to TRBJ1-3; no clear D. CDR3 length equals 16 residues. Germline assignment: CDR1 MNHNY and CDR2 SVGAGI (reference sequence). Trimming pared 5 bases from V and 0 bases from J, leaving 14 bases between. As DNA, the CDR3 is TGTGCCAGCAGTCCCACTCGGGGAAGCTCTGGAAACACCATATATTTT. Protein product: CASSPTRGSSGNTIYF.

The chain recombines TRBV7-9 with TRBJ1-5; D might be TRBD1 (5 bases). V dropped 1 base and J dropped 7 bases, with 8 bases sitting between them. The germline V gene encodes CDR1 SEHNR and CDR2 FQNEAQ (reference sequence). This CDR3 is 13 amino acids long. The CDR3 bases are TGTGCCAGCAGCTTAGAGTGGGGCCAGCCCCAGCATTTT. It is translated as CASSLEWGQPQHF.

V and J are TRBV9 and TRBJ1-1; no firm D call. V lost 4 bases, J lost 5 bases, and 15 bases lay in between. This CDR3 has 14 amino acids. CDR1 and CDR2 (germline): SGDLS, YYNGEE. The CDR3, as DNA: TGTGCCAGCAGCTCCGGTCCGACGGGGACTGAAGCTTTCTTT. This encodes CASSSGPTGTEAFF. Full variable domain (outside the CDR3, taken from reference TRBV9 and TRBJ1-1): DSGVTQTPKHLITATGQRVTLRCSPRSGDLSVYWYQQSLDQGLQFLIQYYNGEERAKGNILERFSAQQFPDLHSELNLSSLELGDSALYFCASSSGPTGTEAFFGQGTRLTVV.

This CDR3 is CASSQSDRDNYNEQFF. Written as DNA, the CDR3 is TGCGCCAGCAGCCAATCGGACAGGGATAACTACAATGAGCAGTTCTTC. The gene calls are TRBV4-1 and TRBJ2-1, with 8 bases identical to TRBD1. The length of the CDR3 is 16 residues. J gave up 3 bases and V 2 bases, and 6 bases lay outside the gene matches. Germline V CDR1 and CDR2: MGHRA, YSYEKL.